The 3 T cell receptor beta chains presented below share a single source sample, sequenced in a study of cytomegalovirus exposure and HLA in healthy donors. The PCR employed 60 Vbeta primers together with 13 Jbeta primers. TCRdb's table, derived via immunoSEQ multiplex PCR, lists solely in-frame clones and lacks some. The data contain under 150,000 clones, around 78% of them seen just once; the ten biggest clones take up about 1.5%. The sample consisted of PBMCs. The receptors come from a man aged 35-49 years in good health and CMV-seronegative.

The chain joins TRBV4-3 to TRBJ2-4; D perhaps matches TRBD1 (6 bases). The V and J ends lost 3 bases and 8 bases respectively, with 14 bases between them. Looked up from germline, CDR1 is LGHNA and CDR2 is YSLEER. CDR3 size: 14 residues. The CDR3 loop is CASSQEQGHYIQYF. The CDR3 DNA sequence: TGCGCCAGCAGCCAGGAGCAGGGACACTACATTCAGTACTTC.

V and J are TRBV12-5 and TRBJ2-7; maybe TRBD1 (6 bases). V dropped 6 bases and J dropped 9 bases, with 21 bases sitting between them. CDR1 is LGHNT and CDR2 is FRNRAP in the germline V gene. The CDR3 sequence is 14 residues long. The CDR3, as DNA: TGTGCTAGTGGAGCCCGCAACAGGGAAGTCGGGCAGTACTTC. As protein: CASGARNREVGQYF.

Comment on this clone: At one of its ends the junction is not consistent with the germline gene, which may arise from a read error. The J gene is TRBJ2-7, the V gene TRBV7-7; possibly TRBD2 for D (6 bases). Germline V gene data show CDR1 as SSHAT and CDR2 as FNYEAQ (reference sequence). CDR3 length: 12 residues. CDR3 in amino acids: CASSAGWGEQYF. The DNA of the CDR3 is TGTGCTAGCAGCGCGGGATGGGGCGAGCAGTACTTC.